These T cell receptor beta chains were read from a single sample in a study of T cell responses to AZD1222 COVID-19 vaccine. The method was immunoSEQ multiplex PCR; TCRdb's version includes in-frame clones alone and lacks a portion of them. The sample includes about 100,000 clones, 70% to 90% of them seen just once. The material was peripheral blood, obtained on day 0 of AZD1222 vaccination. These receptors came from an adult in good health. The CDR3 runs from the conserved cysteine through the conserved F or W. D genes are given only for firm matches. Expanded clones get a size class; other rows say once, few or many, or leave the size out.

TRBD1 | TRBJ1-4 | TRBV5-4 | . | 15 | CASSGDRGGSEKLFF | TGTGCCAGCAGCGGCGACAGGGGAGGGAGTGAAAAACTGTTTTTT
. | TRBJ1-5 | TRBV7-2 | . | 14 | CASSLAGFSQPQHF | TGTGCCAGCAGCTTAGCGGGATTCTCTCAGCCCCAGCATTTT
. | TRBJ2-1 | TRBV19 | . | 16 | CASSIARAPPYNEQFF | TGTGCCAGTAGTATAGCTAGAGCGCCTCCCTACAATGAGCAGTTCTTC
. | TRBJ2-5 | TRBV19 | . | 14 | CASSMGGERGTQYF | TGTGCCAGTAGTATGGGCGGAGAACGCGGGACCCAGTACTTC
. | TRBJ1-2 | TRBV28 | . | 12 | CASSQGNYGYTF | TGTGCCAGCAGTCAGGGGAACTATGGCTACACCTTC
. | TRBJ1-1 | TRBV5-1 | . | 13 | CASSLAVNTEAFF | TGCGCCAGCAGCTTGGCAGTGAACACTGAAGCTTTCTTT
TRBD1 | TRBJ1-6 | TRBV7-2 | . | 15 | CASSLRTGSVSPLHF | TGTGCCAGCAGCCTGCGGACAGGAAGCGTTTCACCCCTCCACTTT
. | TRBJ1-5 | TRBV7-9 | . | 14 | CASSLGGLDQPQHF | TGTGCCAGCAGCTTAGGAGGGCTTGATCAGCCCCAGCATTTT
TRBD1 | TRBJ1-5 | TRBV6-7 | once | 20 | CASGKPIGQGRVRSNQPQHF | TGTGCCAGCGGCAAGCCTATCGGACAGGGGCGCGTTCGGAGCAATCAGCCCCAGCATTTT
. | TRBJ2-5 | TRBV5-1 | . | 11 | CASWQEETQYF | TGCGCCAGCTGGCAAGAAGAGACCCAGTACTTC
TRBD1 | TRBJ2-6 | TRBV2 | . | 16 | CANSDRSFSGANVLTF | TGTGCCAACTCGGACAGGAGTTTCTCTGGGGCCAACGTCCTGACTTTC
TRBD2 | TRBJ2-1 | TRBV3-1/TRBV3-2 | once | 17 | CASSRGLAGGTGDEQFF | TGTGCCAGCAGCCGGGGACTAGCGGGAGGCACCGGCGATGAGCAGTTCTTC
. | TRBJ2-1 | TRBV5-1 | . | 15 | CASSLLRGGGNEQFF | TGCGCCAGCAGCTTGCTGCGGGGAGGGGGTAATGAGCAGTTCTTC
. | TRBJ2-1 | TRBV28 | . | 17 | CASSLWGGRSSYNEQFF | TGTGCCAGCAGTTTATGGGGTGGGAGGAGCTCCTACAATGAGCAGTTCTTC
. | TRBJ1-1 | TRBV7-2 | . | 14 | CASSVQTRGTEAFF | TGTGCCAGCAGCGTCCAGACTCGAGGGACTGAAGCTTTCTTT
TRBD1 | TRBJ1-5 | TRBV28 | . | 14 | CASSPGQARQPQHF | TGTGCCAGCAGCCCTGGACAGGCCCGTCAGCCCCAGCATTTT
. | TRBJ2-1 | TRBV5-1 | . | 13 | CATRPEPYNEQFF | TGCGCCACTAGGCCAGAGCCCTACAATGAGCAGTTCTTC
TRBD1 | TRBJ1-2 | TRBV7-2 | . | 13 | CASSLGTDYGYTF | TGTGCCAGCAGCCTGGGGACAGACTATGGCTACACCTTC
TRBD2 | TRBJ2-7 | TRBV27 | few | 13 | CASSFNGRAPGYF | TGTGCCAGCAGTTTTAACGGGAGGGCCCCCGGGTACTTC
. | TRBJ1-3 | TRBV9 | . | 16 | CASSVCLSPPGNTIYF | TGTGCCAGCAGCGTTTGTTTGAGTCCCCCGGGAAACACCATATATTTT
TRBD2 | TRBJ2-7 | TRBV27 | . | 15 | CASRSGLAGLYEQYF | TGTGCCAGCAGATCGGGACTAGCGGGACTCTACGAGCAGTACTTC
. | TRBJ1-2 | TRBV28 | . | 12 | CASSFQGYGYTF | TGTGCCAGCAGTTTTCAGGGCTATGGCTACACCTTC
TRBD1 | TRBJ1-4 | TRBV5-1 | . | 18 | CASSLFRDRGSTNEKLFF | TGCGCCAGCAGCTTATTCCGGGACAGGGGATCAACTAATGAAAAACTGTTTTTT
TRBD2 | TRBJ2-2 | TRBV3-1/TRBV3-2 | . | 16 | CASSQDRREGTGELFF | TGTGCCAGCAGCCAAGATAGGAGGGAGGGCACCGGGGAGCTGTTTTTT
TRBD1 | TRBJ1-2 | TRBV5-1 | . | 15 | CASSSTGTGTYGYTF | TGCGCCAGCAGCTCCACCGGGACAGGAACCTATGGCTACACCTTC
. | TRBJ2-5 | TRBV5-1 | . | 12 | CASSLASETQYF | TGCGCCAGCAGCTTGGCCTCTGAGACCCAGTACTTC
. | TRBJ1-1 | TRBV2 | . | 10 | CATRGGGAFF | TGTGCCACCAGGGGCGGAGGAGCTTTCTTT
. | TRBJ1-6 | TRBV30 | few | 14 | CAWSVAVYNSPLHF | TGTGCCTGGAGTGTGGCAGTCTATAATTCACCCCTCCACTTT
. | TRBJ1-1 | TRBV19 | . | 13 | CASSFSADTEAFF | TGTGCCAGTAGTTTCAGCGCTGACACTGAAGCTTTCTTT
. | TRBJ2-5 | TRBV27 | few | 15 | CASSSTGTYGETQYF | TGTGCCAGCAGTTCAACAGGGACATACGGAGAGACCCAGTACTTC
. | TRBJ1-6 | TRBV3-1/TRBV3-2 | . | 15 | CASSQGSGLNSPLHF | TGTGCCAGCAGCCAAGGTTCCGGGCTAAACTCACCCCTCCACTTT
. | TRBJ1-1 | TRBV3-1/TRBV3-2 | . | 11 | CASSQVGSAFF | TGTGCCAGCAGCCAAGTAGGGTCCGCTTTCTTT
TRBD1 | TRBJ2-3 | TRBV5-1 | . | 17 | CASSLATVGQVPTRQYF | TGCGCCAGCAGCTTGGCCACGGTAGGACAGGTTCCCACCCGGCAGTATTTT
. | TRBJ1-6 | TRBV15 | . | 16 | CATSRDQVGGDSPLHF | TGTGCCACCAGCAGAGATCAGGTAGGGGGGGACTCACCCCTCCACTTT
. | TRBJ1-1 | TRBV29-1 | . | 16 | CSVVGLPSRLNTEAFF | TGCAGCGTTGTAGGCTTACCCTCAAGGTTGAACACTGAAGCTTTCTTT
. | TRBJ1-2 | TRBV6-5 | . | 14 | CASSRQSSIYGYTF | TGTGCCAGCAGCCGACAGTCTTCAATCTATGGCTACACCTTC
. | TRBJ1-1 | TRBV20-1 | once | 16 | CSASTYGSDMNTEAFF | TGCAGTGCTAGTACCTACGGGAGCGATATGAACACTGAAGCTTTCTTT
. | TRBJ1-4 | TRBV5-1 | . | 15 | CASRDHRATNEKLFF | TGCGCCAGCAGGGATCACAGGGCAACTAATGAAAAACTGTTTTTT
. | TRBJ1-3 | TRBV5-1 | . | 18 | CASSSYLPTGQSGNTIYF | TGCGCCAGCAGCTCTTACCTACCCACCGGACAGTCTGGAAACACCATATATTTT
TRBD2 | TRBJ2-4 | TRBV3-1/TRBV3-2 | . | 15 | CASSQPGGLTNIQYF | TGTGCCAGCAGCCAACCGGGGGGGTTGACAAACATTCAGTACTTC
TRBD1 | TRBJ2-7 | TRBV4-1 | once | 18 | CASSQSGQGAQLGYEQYF | TGCGCCAGCAGCCAATCGGGACAGGGGGCGCAGTTAGGTTACGAGCAGTACTTC
. | TRBJ1-5 | TRBV19 | . | 14 | CASSMRFNNQPQHF | TGTGCCAGTAGTATGAGGTTTAACAATCAGCCCCAGCATTTT
. | TRBJ2-7 | TRBV18 | . | 14 | CASSPQWGGDEQYF | TGTGCCAGCTCCCCTCAATGGGGGGGCGACGAGCAGTACTTC
TRBD1 | TRBJ1-2 | TRBV3-1/TRBV3-2 | . | 13 | CASSHGQGGGYTF | TGTGCCAGCAGCCACGGACAGGGGGGAGGCTACACCTTC
TRBD2 | TRBJ2-1 | TRBV10-2 | . | 15 | CASSELAGRYNEQFF | TGCGCCAGCAGTGAACTAGCGGGAAGGTACAATGAGCAGTTCTTC
. | TRBJ1-6 | TRBV12-3/TRBV12-4 | . | 12 | CASSSRQLPLHF | TGTGCCAGCAGTTCACGACAGTTACCCCTCCACTTT